In this sample, the clone carrying this TCR beta chain turned up many times. Its antigen is still unknown. This specimen belongs to a study of CD8 T cells in ankylosing spondylitis. Study findings and constraints: Blood from ankylosing spondylitis patients appeared to carry a characteristic roughly eight-variant TCR beta motif.

The CDR3 is made up of 13 amino acids. Trimming removed 0 bases from V and 7 bases from J, with 8 bases in between. Germline values: CDR1 SGHRS, CDR2 YFSETQ. TCRdb ran MiXCR on the 5' RACE reads and lists one entry per CDR3 protein. This table has approximately 400,000 distinct CDR3 sequences, 15% to 20% appearing once. The chain recombines TRBV5-1 with TRBJ2-1, with D perhaps TRBD1 (5 bases). The sequenced sample consisted of blood, either unsorted or a sorted T cell fraction (not recorded which). The receptor's source is a male donor with ankylosing spondylitis. The CDR3 DNA reads as TGCGCCAGCAGCTTGGGTCCAGGGAATGAGCAGTTCTTC. Residues: CASSLGPGNEQFF.